One T cell receptor (beta chain) is described in this entry. Next came a second PCR, run for about 7 to 12 cycles, which used a sample-barcoded 5' primer along with a J-beta primer mix. From the 5' RACE reads, TCRdb called clonotypes with MiXCR, one entry per CDR3 protein. The top ten clones hold 13% of a sample with approximately 940,000 distinct CDR3 sequences, roughly 43% of them seen once. The data were obtained in a study of blood T cells in healthy people across ages. Germline assignment: CDR1 MNHGY and CDR2 SAAAGT. This CDR3 comprises 17 residues. Trimming at V came to 1 base and at J to 2 bases, leaving 11 bases not matched to a gene.

Input material: blood. The receptor comes from a young man in good health. J is TRBJ2-7 and V is TRBV6-8; 7 nucleotides agree with TRBD1. CDR3 amino acids: CASSYLKGQLDPYEQYF. CDR3 sequence (DNA): TGTGCCAGCAGTTACTTAAAGGGACAGTTGGATCCCTACGAGCAGTACTTC.